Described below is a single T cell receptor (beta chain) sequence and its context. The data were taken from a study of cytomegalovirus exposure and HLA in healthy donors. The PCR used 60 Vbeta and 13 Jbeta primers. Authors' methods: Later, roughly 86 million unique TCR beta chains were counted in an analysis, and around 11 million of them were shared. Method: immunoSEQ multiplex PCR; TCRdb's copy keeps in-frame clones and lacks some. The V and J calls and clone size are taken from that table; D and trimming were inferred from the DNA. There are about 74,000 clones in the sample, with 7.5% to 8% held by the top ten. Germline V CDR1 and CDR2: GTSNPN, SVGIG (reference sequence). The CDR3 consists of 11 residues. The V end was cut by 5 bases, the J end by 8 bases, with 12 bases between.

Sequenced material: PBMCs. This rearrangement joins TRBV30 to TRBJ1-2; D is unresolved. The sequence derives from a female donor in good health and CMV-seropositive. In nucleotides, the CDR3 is TGTGCCTGGTATCTCCATCGGGGCTACACCTTC. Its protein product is CAWYLHRGYTF.